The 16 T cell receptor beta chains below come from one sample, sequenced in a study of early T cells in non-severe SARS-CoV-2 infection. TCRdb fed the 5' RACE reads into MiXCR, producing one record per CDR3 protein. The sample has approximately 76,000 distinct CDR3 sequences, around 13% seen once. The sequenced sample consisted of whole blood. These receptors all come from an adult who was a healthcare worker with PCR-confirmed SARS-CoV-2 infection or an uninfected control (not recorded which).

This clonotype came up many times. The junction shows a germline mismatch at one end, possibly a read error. CDR3 region: CASSLGGDGPNQPQHF. The CDR3 bases are TGTGCCAGCAGCTTAGGGGGGGACGGACCGAATCAGCCCCAGCATTTT. The chain links TRBV12-3 or TRBV12-4 to TRBJ1-5; tentative D call: TRBD1 (6 bases). CDR3 length equals 16 residues.

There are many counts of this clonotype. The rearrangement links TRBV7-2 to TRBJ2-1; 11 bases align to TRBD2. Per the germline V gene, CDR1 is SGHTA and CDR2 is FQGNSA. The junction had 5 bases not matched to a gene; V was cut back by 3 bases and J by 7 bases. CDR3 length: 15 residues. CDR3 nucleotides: TGTGCCAGCAGCTTTACTAGCGGGAGAATGAATGAGCAGTTCTTC. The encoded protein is CASSFTSGRMNEQFF. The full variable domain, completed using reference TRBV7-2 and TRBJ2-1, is GAGVSQSPSNKVTEKGKDVELRCDPISGHTALYWYRQSLGQGLEFLIYFQGNSAPDKSGLPSDRFSAERTGGSVSTLTIQRTQQEDSAVYLCASSFTSGRMNEQFFGPGTRLTVL.

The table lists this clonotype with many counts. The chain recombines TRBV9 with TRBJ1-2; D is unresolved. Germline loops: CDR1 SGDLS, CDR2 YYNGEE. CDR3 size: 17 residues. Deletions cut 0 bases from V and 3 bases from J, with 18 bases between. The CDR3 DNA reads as TGTGCCAGCAGCGTAGAGTTGGGCTATAAAAAAGACTATGGCTACACCTTC. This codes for CASSVELGYKKDYGYTF.

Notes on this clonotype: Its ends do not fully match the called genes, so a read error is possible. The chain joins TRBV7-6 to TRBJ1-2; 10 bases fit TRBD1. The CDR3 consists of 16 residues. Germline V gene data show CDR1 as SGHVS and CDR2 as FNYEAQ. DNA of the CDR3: TGTGCCAGCAGCCCACAGACAGGGGGCGTCAGCTATGGCAACACCTTC. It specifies CASSPQTGGVSYGNTF.

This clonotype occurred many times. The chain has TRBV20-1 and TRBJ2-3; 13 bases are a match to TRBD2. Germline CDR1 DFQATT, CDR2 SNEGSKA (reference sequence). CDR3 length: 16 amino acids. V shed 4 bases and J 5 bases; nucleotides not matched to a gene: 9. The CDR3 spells CSATSLLAGGGDTQYF. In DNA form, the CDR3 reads TGCAGTGCTACTTCGTTACTAGCGGGGGGGGGAGATACGCAGTATTTT.

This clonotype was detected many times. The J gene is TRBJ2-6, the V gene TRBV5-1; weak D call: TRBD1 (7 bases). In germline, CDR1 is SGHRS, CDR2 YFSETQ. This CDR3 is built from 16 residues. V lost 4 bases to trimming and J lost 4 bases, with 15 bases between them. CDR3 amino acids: CASSPGGTVGANVLTF. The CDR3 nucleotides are TGCGCCAGCAGCCCAGGGGGGACAGTCGGGGCCAACGTCCTGACTTTC. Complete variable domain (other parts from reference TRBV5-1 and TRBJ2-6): KAGVTQTPRYLIKTRGQQVTLSCSPISGHRSVSWYQQTPGQGLQFLFEYFSETQRNKGNFPGRFSGRQFSNSRSEMNVSTLELGDSALYLCASSPGGTVGANVLTFGAGSRLTVL.

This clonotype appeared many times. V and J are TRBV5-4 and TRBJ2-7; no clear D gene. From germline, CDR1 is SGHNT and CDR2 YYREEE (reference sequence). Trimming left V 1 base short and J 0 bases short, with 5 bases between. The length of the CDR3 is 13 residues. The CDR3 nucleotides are TGTGCCAGCAGCTTGTTGGACTCCTACGAGCAGTACTTC. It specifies CASSLLDSYEQYF.

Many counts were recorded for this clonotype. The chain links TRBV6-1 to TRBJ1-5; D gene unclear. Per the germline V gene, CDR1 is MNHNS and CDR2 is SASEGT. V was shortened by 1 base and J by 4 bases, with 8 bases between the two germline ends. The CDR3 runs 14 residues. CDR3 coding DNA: TGTGCCAGCAGTGAAGTGAATCCGAATCAGCCCCAGCATTTT. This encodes CASSEVNPNQPQHF.

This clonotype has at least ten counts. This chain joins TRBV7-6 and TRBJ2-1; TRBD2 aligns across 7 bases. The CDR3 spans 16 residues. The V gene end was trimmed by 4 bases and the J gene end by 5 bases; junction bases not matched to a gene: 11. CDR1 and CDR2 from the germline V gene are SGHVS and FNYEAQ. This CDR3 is CASSSNGGGSDNEQFF. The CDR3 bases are TGTGCCAGCAGCTCCAACGGTGGCGGGAGCGACAATGAGCAGTTCTTC.

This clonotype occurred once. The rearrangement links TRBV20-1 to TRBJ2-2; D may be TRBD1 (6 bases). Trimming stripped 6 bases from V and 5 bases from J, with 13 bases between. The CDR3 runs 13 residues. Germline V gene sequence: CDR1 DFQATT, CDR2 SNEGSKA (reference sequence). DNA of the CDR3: TGCAGTGCCGTACACAGGGTTACCGGGGAGCTGTTTTTT. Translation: CSAVHRVTGELFF.

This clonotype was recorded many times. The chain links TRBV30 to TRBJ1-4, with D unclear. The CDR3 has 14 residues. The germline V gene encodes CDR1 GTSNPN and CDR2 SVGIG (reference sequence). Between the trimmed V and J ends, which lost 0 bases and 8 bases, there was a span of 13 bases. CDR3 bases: TGTGCCTGGAGTGTAAACTCTTTGGGAGAAAAACTGTTTTTT. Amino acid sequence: CAWSVNSLGEKLFF.

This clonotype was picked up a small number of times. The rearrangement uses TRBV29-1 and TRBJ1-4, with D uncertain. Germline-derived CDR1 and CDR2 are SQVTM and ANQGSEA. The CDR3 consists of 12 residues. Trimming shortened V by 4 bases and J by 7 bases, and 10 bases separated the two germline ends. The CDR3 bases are TGCAGCGTTGTCGGAGGCACTGAAAAACTGTTTTTT. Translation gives CSVVGGTEKLFF.

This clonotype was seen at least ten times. The CDR3 loop reads CASSQDSHRTQYF. CDR3 in DNA: TGTGCCAGCAGTCAAGACTCCCACAGGACCCAGTACTTC. V is TRBV12-3 or TRBV12-4 and J is TRBJ2-5; D remains ambiguous. V gave up 5 bases and J gave up 7 bases, with 14 bases separating them. The CDR3 spans 13 residues.

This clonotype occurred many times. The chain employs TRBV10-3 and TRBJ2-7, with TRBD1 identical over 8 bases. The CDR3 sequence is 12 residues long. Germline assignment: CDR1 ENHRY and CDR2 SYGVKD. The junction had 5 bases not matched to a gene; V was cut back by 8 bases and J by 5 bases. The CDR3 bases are TGTGCCATCGGTCAGGGGGCCCACGAGCAGTACTTC. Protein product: CAIGQGAHEQYF.

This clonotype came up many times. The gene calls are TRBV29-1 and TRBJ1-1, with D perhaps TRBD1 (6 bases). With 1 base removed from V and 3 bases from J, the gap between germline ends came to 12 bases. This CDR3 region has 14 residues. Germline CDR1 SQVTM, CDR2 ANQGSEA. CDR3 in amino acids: CSVEALRGDTEAFF. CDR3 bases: TGCAGCGTTGAAGCCTTGAGGGGGGACACTGAAGCTTTCTTT.

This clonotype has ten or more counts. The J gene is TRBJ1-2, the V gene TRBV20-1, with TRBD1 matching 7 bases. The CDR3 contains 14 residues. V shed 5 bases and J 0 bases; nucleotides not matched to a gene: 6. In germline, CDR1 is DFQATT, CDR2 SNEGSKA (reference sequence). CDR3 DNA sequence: TGCAGTGCTCCTAGGACAGGCACTAACTATGGCTACACCTTC. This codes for CSAPRTGTNYGYTF.